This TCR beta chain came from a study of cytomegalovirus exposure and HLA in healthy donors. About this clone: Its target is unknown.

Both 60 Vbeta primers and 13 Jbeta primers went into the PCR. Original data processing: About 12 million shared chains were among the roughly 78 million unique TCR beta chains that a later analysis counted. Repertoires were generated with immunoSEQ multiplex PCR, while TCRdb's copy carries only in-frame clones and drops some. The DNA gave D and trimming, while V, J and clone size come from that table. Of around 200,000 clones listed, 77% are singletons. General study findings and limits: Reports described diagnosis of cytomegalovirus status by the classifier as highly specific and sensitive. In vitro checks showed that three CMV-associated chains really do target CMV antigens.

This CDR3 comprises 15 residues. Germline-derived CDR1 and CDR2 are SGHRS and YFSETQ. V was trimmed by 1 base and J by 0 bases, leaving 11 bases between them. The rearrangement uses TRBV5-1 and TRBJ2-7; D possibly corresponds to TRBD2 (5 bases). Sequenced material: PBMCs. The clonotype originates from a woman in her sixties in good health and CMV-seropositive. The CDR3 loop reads CASSLTPGSSYEQYF. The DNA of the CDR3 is TGCGCCAGCAGCTTGACCCCTGGGAGCTCCTACGAGCAGTACTTC.